This T cell receptor (beta chain) is drawn from a study of T cell repertoires in cytomegalovirus infection. This CDR3 spans 12 amino acids. V lost 6 bases and J 4 bases, leaving 12 bases between the germline ends. Germline CDR1 reads SQVTM; CDR2 reads ANQGSEA. TCRdb processed the reads anew with MiXCR; each CDR3 protein has one entry. The data contain fewer than 250,000 distinct CDR3 sequences, 9% to 15% of them seen just once; the ten biggest clones take up under 2%. The sequencing input was PBMCs. V gene TRBV29-1 combines with J gene TRBJ1-2; weak D call: TRBD1 (6 bases). The origin of this receptor is a human donor in good health (CMV status not recorded). Some clones in this sample may be carry-over from other donors' samples. The CDR3 bases are TGCAGCGTCACAGGGAGTTCCTATGGCTACACCTTC. Translating gives CSVTGSSYGYTF.